The 4 T cell receptor beta chains in this list originate from one sample, sequenced in a study of T cell changes during pregnancy in multiple sclerosis. TCRdb's table, derived via immunoSEQ multiplex PCR, lists solely in-frame clones and lacks some. The repertoire holds about 38,000 clones, with around 90% as singletons. The material was CD8+ T cells from peripheral blood mononuclear cells, obtained after pregnancy. The receptors shown here come from a female donor with multiple sclerosis, enrolled in a pregnancy study.

CDR3 DNA sequence: TGCGCCAGCAGCCAAGATCTGGGGGCTAAGGAGACCCAGTACTTC. Translation gives CASSQDLGAKETQYF. V usage is TRBV4-1 and J usage is TRBJ2-5; D might be TRBD1 (6 bases). The V end was cut by 0 bases, the J end by 5 bases, with 13 bases between. Germline V gene sequence: CDR1 MGHRA, CDR2 YSYEKL. The CDR3 loop spans 15 amino acids.

V is TRBV9 and J is TRBJ2-3, with 14 bases identical to TRBD2. The CDR3 has 17 amino acids. Germline trimming cut 4 bases from V and 2 bases from J; bases unmatched to any gene: 6. From germline, CDR1 is SGDLS and CDR2 YYNGEE. Here the CDR3 DNA reads TGTGCCAGCAGCTCCCGACTAGCGGGGGGGCTCACAGATACGCAGTATTTT. This codes for CASSSRLAGGLTDTQYF.

V is TRBV27 and J is TRBJ2-7; 11 positions agree with TRBD2. The CDR3 length is 15 residues. The J segment lost 2 bases and the V segment lost 5 bases, leaving 5 bases of the junction unmatched. Germline V gene sequence: CDR1 MNHEY, CDR2 SMNVEV (reference sequence). CDR3 sequence: CASSPGTSGAYEQYF. The CDR3, as DNA: TGTGCCAGCAGTCCCGGGACTAGCGGCGCCTACGAGCAGTACTTC.

This CDR3 is CASSSTGGYYEQYF. The CDR3 region has the DNA TGTGCCAGCAGTTCGACAGGGGGATACTACGAGCAGTACTTC. The chain joins TRBV7-9 to TRBJ2-7, with 9 bases aligning to TRBD1. From germline, CDR1 is SEHNR and CDR2 FQNEAQ (reference sequence). The ends lost 6 bases at V and 3 bases at J; junction bases unmatched: 6. This CDR3 region has 14 residues.